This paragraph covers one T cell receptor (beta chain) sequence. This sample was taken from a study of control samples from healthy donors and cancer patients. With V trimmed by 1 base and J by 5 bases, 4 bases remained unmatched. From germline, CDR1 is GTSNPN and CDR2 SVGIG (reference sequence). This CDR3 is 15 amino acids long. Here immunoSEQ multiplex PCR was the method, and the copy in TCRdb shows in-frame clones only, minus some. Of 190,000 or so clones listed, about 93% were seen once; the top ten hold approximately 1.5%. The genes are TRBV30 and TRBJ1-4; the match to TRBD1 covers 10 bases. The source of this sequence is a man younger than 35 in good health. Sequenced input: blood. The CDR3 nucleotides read TGTGCCTGGAGTGGCTCGGGACAGGGGAATGAAAAACTGTTTTTT. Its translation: CAWSGSGQGNEKLFF.